Listed below are T cell receptor beta chains from one sample, sequenced in a study of spatial heterogeneity in lung cancer. Via MiXCR, TCRdb re-called the 5' RACE reads, giving one row per CDR3 protein. The profile shows some 85,000 distinct CDR3 sequences, approximately 21% of them singletons. This specimen was PBMCs, taken at surgery. The receptors shown here come from a male donor with early-stage non-small cell lung cancer. The CDR3 runs from the conserved cysteine through the conserved F or W. The D gene is left open where the match is weak. Clone sizes are given selectively: once, few, many, or a class where the clone is expanded.

j_call	clone_size	d_call	v_call	cdr3_aa	cdr3_nt
TRBJ1-5	.	TRBD1	TRBV20-1	CSARTGTGGNQPQHF	TGCAGTGCTAGGACGGGGACAGGGGGCAATCAGCCCCAGCATTTT
TRBJ1-2	.	.	TRBV4-3	CASSPIVEQGTGYTF	TGCGCCAGCAGCCCCATCGTGGAACAGGGTACCGGCTACACCTTC
TRBJ2-2	.	TRBD2	TRBV20-1	CSAPSGDNTGELFF	TGCAGTGCGCCTAGCGGGGATAACACCGGGGAGCTGTTTTTT
TRBJ1-1	many	.	TRBV28	CASSSGRITEAFF	TGTGCCAGCAGTTCAGGACGGATTACTGAAGCTTTCTTT
TRBJ2-7	.	TRBD1	TRBV29-1	CSVTGQGGTYEQYF	TGCAGCGTGACCGGACAGGGAGGAACCTACGAGCAGTACTTC
TRBJ2-7	few	TRBD1	TRBV6-1	CASSGRQGSSYEQYF	TGTGCCAGCAGTGGGCGACAGGGGAGCTCCTACGAGCAGTACTTC
TRBJ1-4	few	.	TRBV7-7	CASSLALGAKELFF	TGTGCTAGCAGCTTAGCGCTTGGAGCGAAGGAACTGTTTTTT
TRBJ2-3	.	TRBD2	TRBV4-1	CASSQGLADYTDTQYF	TGCGCCAGCAGCCAAGGACTAGCGGATTACACAGATACGCAGTATTTT
TRBJ2-3	few	TRBD1	TRBV7-9	CASSSTPGQGQYF	TGTGCCAGCAGCTCCACACCGGGACAGGGGCAGTATTTT
TRBJ2-7	few	TRBD2	TRBV5-4	CASSFGTSGSREQYF	TGTGCCAGCAGCTTTGGCACTAGCGGGAGCAGAGAGCAGTACTTC
TRBJ2-7	.	.	TRBV6-6	CASSYSKAYEQYF	TGTGCCAGCAGTTACTCGAAGGCCTACGAGCAGTACTTC
TRBJ2-3	many	.	TRBV12-3/TRBV12-4	CASRYGTGTTDTQYF	TGTGCCAGCAGATACGGGACGGGGACCACAGATACGCAGTATTTT
TRBJ1-2	.	TRBD1	TRBV18	CASSPGTEGYGYTF	TGTGCCAGCTCACCTGGGACAGAAGGCTATGGCTACACCTTC
TRBJ2-2	.	.	TRBV4-1	CASSQDPGLLTGELFF	TGCGCCAGCAGCCAAGACCCGGGGCTGTTAACCGGGGAGCTGTTTTTT
TRBJ2-2	.	.	TRBV7-9	CASSRERTGELFF	TGTGCCAGCAGCCGGGAAAGAACCGGGGAGCTGTTTTTT
TRBJ2-7	few	.	TRBV18	CASSPPGSPYEQYF	TGTGCCAGCTCACCACCGGGGAGTCCCTACGAGCAGTACTTC
TRBJ2-7	few	.	TRBV7-3	CASSLAVRGEQYF	TGTGCCAGCAGCCTCGCCGTTCGGGGGGAGCAGTACTTC
TRBJ2-7	many	.	TRBV18	CASSPIVEGEQYF	TGTGCCAGCTCACCAATAGTAGAAGGCGAGCAGTACTTC
TRBJ2-5	few	TRBD2	TRBV7-9	CASSQGLADQETQYF	TGTGCCAGCAGCCAGGGACTAGCGGACCAAGAGACCCAGTACTTC
TRBJ2-7	many	.	TRBV18	CASSPGQPAREQYF	TGTGCCAGCTCACCAGGACAGCCCGCTCGCGAGCAGTACTTC
TRBJ2-7	few	TRBD1	TRBV24-1	CATSRGQGAYEQYF	TGTGCCACCAGCCGGGGGCAGGGGGCTTACGAGCAGTACTTC
TRBJ2-5	few	.	TRBV9	CASSEEVGAQYF	TGTGCCAGCAGCGAAGAGGTTGGGGCCCAGTACTTC
TRBJ1-3	.	.	TRBV10-3	CAISESWGDGSSGNTIYF	TGTGCCATCAGTGAGTCTTGGGGAGATGGCAGCTCTGGAAACACCATATATTTT
TRBJ2-2	.	TRBD2	TRBV4-2	CASSQESAGEYTGELFF	TGTGCCAGCAGCCAAGAAAGTGCGGGGGAGTACACCGGGGAGCTGTTTTTT
TRBJ2-3	few	TRBD1	TRBV2	CASRQGAADTQYF	TGTGCCAGCAGACAGGGGGCAGCAGATACGCAGTATTTT
TRBJ2-5	few	.	TRBV10-3	CAISESTGVEETQYF	TGTGCCATCAGTGAGTCGACGGGGGTAGAAGAGACCCAGTACTTC
TRBJ2-7	few	TRBD1	TRBV6-9	CASSSNRDRGRLEQYF	TGTGCCAGCAGTTCCAACCGGGACAGGGGGCGATTGGAGCAGTACTTC
TRBJ2-7	many	.	TRBV12-3/TRBV12-4	CASSLPGFYEQYF	TGTGCCAGCAGTTTACCGGGATTCTACGAGCAGTACTTC
TRBJ2-1	.	.	TRBV18	CASSPGASQYNEQFF	TGTGCCAGCTCCCCGGGAGCTAGTCAATACAATGAGCAGTTCTTC
TRBJ2-1	few	TRBD2	TRBV2	CATKAGGPVEQFF	TGTGCCACCAAGGCGGGGGGGCCAGTTGAGCAGTTCTTC
TRBJ2-4	.	.	TRBV7-9	CASSLISGIQYF	TGTGCCAGCAGCCTCATTAGTGGCATTCAGTACTTC
TRBJ2-3	.	TRBD1	TRBV6-2/TRBV6-3	CASTRQGPDTDTQYF	TGTGCCAGCACCAGACAGGGCCCTGACACAGATACGCAGTATTTT
TRBJ2-5	few	.	TRBV27	CASSFEGETQYF	TGTGCCAGCAGTTTTGAAGGAGAGACCCAGTACTTC
TRBJ2-5	few	.	TRBV5-1	CASSLRPGSEQETQYF	TGCGCCAGCAGCTTGCGTCCCGGCTCGGAGCAAGAGACCCAGTACTTC
TRBJ2-3	many	TRBD2	TRBV9	CASSPTSGSTDTQYF	TGTGCCAGCAGTCCAACTAGCGGAAGCACAGATACGCAGTATTTT
TRBJ2-7	many	.	TRBV7-6	CASSLAGDISYEQYF	TGTGCCAGCAGCTTAGCCGGGGACATCTCCTACGAGCAGTACTTC
TRBJ1-2	few	TRBD1	TRBV7-2	CASSPGGSGYTF	TGTGCCAGCAGCCCAGGGGGCTCCGGCTACACCTTC
TRBJ2-7	few	.	TRBV20-1	CSARDPPTYEQYF	TGCAGTGCTAGAGATCCTCCTACCTACGAGCAGTACTTC
TRBJ1-2	many	.	TRBV10-2	CASSETSYGYTF	TGCGCCAGCAGTGAGACCAGCTATGGCTACACCTTC
TRBJ1-2	.	TRBD1	TRBV4-1	CASSQEGQGANYGYTF	TGCGCCAGCAGCCAAGAGGGACAGGGGGCGAACTATGGCTACACCTTC
TRBJ2-3	.	TRBD2	TRBV5-1	CASSLTPSGGLSTDTQYF	TGCGCCAGCAGCTTGACTCCTAGCGGGGGACTTAGCACAGATACGCAGTATTTT
TRBJ2-3	many	.	TRBV28	CASSLIEDTQYF	TGTGCCAGCAGTTTAATTGAGGATACGCAGTATTTT
TRBJ2-5	many	.	TRBV15	CATSRDRGWRETQYF	TGTGCCACCAGCAGAGATAGGGGGTGGAGAGAGACCCAGTACTTC
TRBJ2-1	few	TRBD2	TRBV18	CASSPRGGGGNEQFF	TGTGCCAGCTCACCACGCGGGGGAGGCGGGAATGAGCAGTTCTTC
TRBJ2-7	few	TRBD1	TRBV6-5	CASRAGTGPYEQYF	TGTGCCAGCAGGGCCGGGACAGGACCCTACGAGCAGTACTTC
TRBJ1-1	.	.	TRBV5-1	CASSSGLNTEAFF	TGCGCCAGCAGCTCCGGACTGAACACTGAAGCTTTCTTT
TRBJ1-4	.	TRBD1	TRBV18	CASSQGAEEKLFF	TGTGCCAGCTCACAGGGGGCCGAGGAAAAACTGTTTTTT
TRBJ2-2	.	TRBD2	TRBV19	CASSTGLAGGYFTGELFF	TGTGCCAGTAGTACGGGACTAGCGGGAGGGTATTTCACCGGGGAGCTGTTTTTT
TRBJ2-7	.	TRBD2	TRBV7-6	CASSLAGGAEQYF	TGTGCCAGCAGCTTAGCGGGAGGGGCCGAGCAGTACTTC
TRBJ2-1	.	TRBD1	TRBV18	CASSPETGGLNEQFF	TGTGCCAGCTCACCAGAGACAGGGGGCCTAAATGAGCAGTTCTTC
TRBJ2-1	few	TRBD2	TRBV11-1	CASSSGLAGGFAYNEQFF	TGTGCCAGCAGTTCGGGACTAGCGGGAGGTTTCGCCTACAATGAGCAGTTCTTC
TRBJ2-2	.	TRBD2	TRBV11-2	CASSLEAGTGELFF	TGTGCCAGCAGCTTAGAAGCGGGGACCGGGGAGCTGTTTTTT
TRBJ1-2	many	TRBD1	TRBV5-1	CASSLAPSGTGFYGYTF	TGCGCCAGCAGCTTGGCACCCTCCGGGACAGGGTTCTATGGCTACACCTTC
TRBJ2-7	few	TRBD1	TRBV6-5	CASSYSTGLYEQYF	TGTGCCAGCAGTTACTCGACAGGGCTCTACGAGCAGTACTTC